This T cell receptor beta chain derives from a study of blood T cell repertoires in COVID-19. For the study at large: The United States, Italy and Spain provided the acute and convalescent COVID-19 samples. PBMCs, B-cell-depleted T cells, or T cells provided the cDNA or gDNA that made up the material.

This clone was recorded once. The germline V gene has CDR1 ENHRY and CDR2 SYGVKD. The V and J ends lost 10 bases and 2 bases, in that order; junction bases with no gene match: 1. There are 11 residues in the CDR3. Produced via immunoSEQ multiplex PCR; TCRdb's table is partial and in-frame only. Among approximately 210,000 clones listed, 80% to 90% were seen once. V is TRBV10-3 and J is TRBJ2-7; TRBD2 matches 8 bases. The source is an elderly woman with COVID-19, enrolled during active disease. The sequencing sample was made of peripheral blood. CDR3 residues: CATTSAYEQYF. CDR3 DNA: TGTGCCACGACTAGCGCCTACGAGCAGTACTTC.